These T cell receptor beta chains were read from a single sample in a study of T cells after yellow fever vaccination. One entry per CDR3 protein results from TCRdb running MiXCR on the 5' RACE reads. Among roughly 400,000 distinct CDR3 sequences listed, about 19% were seen once. Here the sequenced sample was PBMCs, taken before the yellow fever booster vaccination. The receptors come from a man aged 18 to 30 who received the YFV17D yellow fever vaccine. CDR3s include the opening cysteine and the closing phenylalanine or tryptophan. The D gene is left open where the match is weak. The size field is filled for only some rows; it gives once, few, many or a size class.

>.|few|TRBV6-2/TRBV6-3|TRBJ2-1
CASSPSRAPPYNEQFF
>.|.|TRBV18|TRBJ1-1
CASSPNTGPTEAFF
>.|few|TRBV4-1|TRBJ2-2
CASFGETGELFF
>TRBD2|few|TRBV6-6|TRBJ2-3
CASIVRGANTDTQYF
>.|few|TRBV27|TRBJ1-1
CASSLVRLDTWGAEAFF
>.|.|TRBV2|TRBJ2-3
CASSDIRTDTQYF
>TRBD2|.|TRBV6-2/TRBV6-3|TRBJ2-3
CASRRLAGGLDTQYF
>TRBD1|few|TRBV7-8|TRBJ1-1
CASSSRQGQGANTEAFF
>.|.|TRBV5-1|TRBJ2-2
CASSTTGPRRTGELFF
>TRBD1|few|TRBV7-9|TRBJ1-5
CASSLGTGENQPQHF
>.|.|TRBV5-5|TRBJ2-3
CASSRSRTASDTQYF
>.|.|TRBV19|TRBJ2-3
CASETGVGDTQYF
>TRBD1|.|TRBV7-9|TRBJ2-7
CASSRGQGEAYEQYF
>.|few|TRBV6-1|TRBJ1-6
CASGFGMEGSGSPLHF
>TRBD2|.|TRBV5-1|TRBJ2-3
CASSLGLAQGSTDTQYF
>.|many|TRBV18|TRBJ2-5
CASSRQGGVETQYF
>.|few|TRBV27|TRBJ2-5
CASSFLLGGETQYF
>.|.|TRBV20-1|TRBJ2-7
CSASSGREQYF
>.|few|TRBV7-9|TRBJ2-1
CASSFHGLSDEQFF
>.|.|TRBV5-1|TRBJ2-3
CASSPQGGTQYF
>.|few|TRBV9|TRBJ2-7
CASSVGTGPTNEQYF
>TRBD1|.|TRBV20-1|TRBJ1-4
CSASFDRAAANEKLFF
>.|.|TRBV12-3/TRBV12-4|TRBJ2-4
CASSLVDTSTGWYIQYF
>TRBD1|.|TRBV4-2|TRBJ1-3
CASSQDRGGSGNTIYF
>.|many|TRBV10-2|TRBJ2-3
CASSESGGTQYF
>.|.|TRBV29-1|TRBJ1-1
CSVEGGGQNTEAFF
>.|.|TRBV2|TRBJ2-5
CASSDERETQYF
>TRBD1|.|TRBV7-9|TRBJ2-1
CASYRQGRREQFF
>TRBD1|.|TRBV6-2/TRBV6-3|TRBJ1-1
CASSYGGTGDTEAFF
>TRBD2|.|TRBV12-3/TRBV12-4|TRBJ2-3
CASSLSSGGASDTQYF
>TRBD1|few|TRBV12-3/TRBV12-4|TRBJ1-1
CASSLTGVVTEAFF
>TRBD1|.|TRBV7-8|TRBJ2-5
CASSANGQGTVSETQYF
>TRBD1|.|TRBV6-5|TRBJ1-3
CASTPTGWGNTIYF
>TRBD1|few|TRBV6-5|TRBJ1-2
CASSETGQVGLPYGYTF
>TRBD1|.|TRBV12-3/TRBV12-4|TRBJ2-4
CASSADRVSIQYF
>TRBD2|.|TRBV7-2|TRBJ2-1
CASSLGAGTSSEQFF
>.|.|TRBV7-2|TRBJ1-2
CASSLHSPNYGYTF
>.|.|TRBV4-2|TRBJ1-2
CASSQEMNYGYTF
>.|.|TRBV12-3/TRBV12-4|TRBJ2-2
CASSLAGLNTGELFF
>.|.|TRBV7-9|TRBJ1-1
CASSAQGGRTEAFF
>.|.|TRBV7-9|TRBJ1-6
CASSLGGSPLHF
>TRBD1|once|TRBV12-5|TRBJ2-2
CASGSRTGITGELFF
>.|.|TRBV5-1|TRBJ2-1
CASSLDGDNSYNEQFF
>.|few|TRBV9|TRBJ2-2
CASSVGPRRDTGELFF
>TRBD1|few|TRBV12-3/TRBV12-4|TRBJ1-3
CASSLRGQRNTIYF
>TRBD1|.|TRBV20-1|TRBJ1-5
CSATQGAVQPQHF
>.|.|TRBV6-2/TRBV6-3|TRBJ2-3
CASSHGTHTDTQYF
>.|few|TRBV3-1|TRBJ1-5
CASSQEQVRQPQHF
>.|few|TRBV20-1|TRBJ1-5
CSVTSPRFDQPQHF
>.|.|TRBV12-5|TRBJ2-7
CASGTGPYEQYF
>TRBD2|few|TRBV29-1|TRBJ2-3
CSAATSGGNTQYF
>.|.|TRBV4-1|TRBJ2-2
CASSSWAGENTGELFF
>TRBD1|.|TRBV4-1|TRBJ2-5
CASSQKQGMQTQYF
>TRBD1|many|TRBV7-3|TRBJ2-6
CASSPRTGDSGANVLTF
>TRBD1|.|TRBV20-1|TRBJ2-7
CSASHRDSDYEQYF
>TRBD1|.|TRBV2|TRBJ2-5
CASSDTGGGETQYF
>.|.|TRBV6-2/TRBV6-3|TRBJ1-2
CASSNGQPYGYTF
>TRBD1|.|TRBV5-5|TRBJ1-1
CASRSTGDDTEAFF
>TRBD1|.|TRBV20-1|TRBJ1-1
CSAPEVQGGTGTEAFF
>TRBD2|few|TRBV20-1|TRBJ2-1
CSATLTSGGGEQFF